This T cell receptor (beta chain) was profiled in a study of cytomegalovirus exposure and HLA in healthy donors. Regarding this clone: The antigen remains unidentified.

Study-wide points: Sequencing likely caused a cluster of highly shared sequence variants. The Asian-associated ancestry cluster reportedly had fewer N-insertions than the 666-donor mean in a later analysis. One variant, a missense change in DCLRE1C, was linked in a later analysis to TCR beta V- and J-gene trimming.

PCR used 60 Vbeta primers and 13 Jbeta primers. The protocol was immunoSEQ multiplex PCR, while the TCRdb copy is restricted to in-frame clones and leaves out a portion. The repertoire has more than 100,000 clones, about three quarters of them found once; the top ten carry around 3.3%. The germline gives CDR1 SGHVS, CDR2 FQNEAQ. With V trimmed by 5 bases and J by 7 bases, 10 bases remained unmatched. The CDR3 has 15 amino acids. The rearrangement uses TRBV7-8 and TRBJ1-3, with TRBD1 matching 8 bases. The sequenced sample was PBMCs. This clonotype was sampled from a woman aged 25 to 39 in good health and CMV-seropositive. The CDR3 spells CASSQKDRVGNTIYF. CDR3 DNA sequence: TGTGCCAGCAGCCAGAAGGACAGGGTGGGGAACACCATATATTTT.